Presented here are 6 T cell receptor beta chains from one specimen sequenced in a study of beta chain features in type 1 diabetes. Whole-study results and caveats: Moderately but significantly shorter TCRB CDR3s were found in Type 1 diabetes patients in all four CD4+ subsets.

Their antigens remain unidentified. Since all of the isolated RNA was reverse transcribed, expressed TCRB transcripts were what got sequenced. This table comes from immunoSEQ multiplex PCR, and its TCRdb copy is limited to in-frame clones, with some not included. Among about 660,000 clones, about 14% were seen once, and the ten largest hold just under 0.04%. Sequencing used naive CD4+ T cells from blood. All receptors derive from a man aged 18 to 35 with type 1 diabetes.

V is TRBV27 and J is TRBJ2-7, with TRBD1 as a possible D gene (6 bases). Germline V lookup: CDR1 MNHEY, CDR2 SMNVEV (reference sequence). Trimming took 8 bases from V and 0 from J, leaving 20 bases between them. The CDR3 is 16 residues long. This chain's CDR3 is CASSKTGTLISYEQYF. In DNA form, the CDR3 reads TGTGCCAGCTCAAAGACCGGGACACTCATCTCCTACGAGCAGTACTTC.

V and J are TRBV30 and TRBJ1-5; D is unresolved. CDR1 and CDR2 (germline): GTSNPN, SVGIG (reference sequence). This CDR3 comprises 14 residues. Deletions cut 5 bases from V and 5 bases from J, with 16 bases between. As DNA, the CDR3 is TGTGCCTGGTCGAGGTGGCAGTTTGATCAGCCCCAGCATTTT. Translating it yields CAWSRWQFDQPQHF.

The CDR3 sequence: CASSLGQGVSGEQFF. As DNA, the CDR3 is TGTGCCAGCAGCCTGGGACAGGGGGTATCGGGTGAGCAGTTCTTC. The J gene is TRBJ2-1, the V gene TRBV6-1; 11 bases align to TRBD1. CDR3 length: 15 residues. Germline V CDR1 and CDR2: MNHNS, SASEGT. Trimming cost V 6 bases and J 9 bases; bases outside gene matches: 10.

There are a few counts of this clone. This sequence joins TRBV6-5 and TRBJ2-3; D call uncertain. The CDR3 is 13 residues long. Trimming removed 2 bases from V and 6 bases from J, with 9 bases in between. CDR1 MNHEY and CDR2 SVGAGI come from the germline V gene. The CDR3 reads CASSYRTVDTQYF. In DNA form, the CDR3 reads TGTGCCAGCAGTTACAGGACGGTGGATACGCAGTATTTT.

The chain joins TRBV30 to TRBJ2-3, with D hard to call. Germline CDR1 is GTSNPN and CDR2 is SVGIG (reference sequence). Trimming removed 0 bases from V and 2 bases from J, with 6 bases in between. The CDR3 is made up of 13 amino acids. The CDR3 sequence: CAWSVLLTDTQYF. CDR3 coding DNA: TGTGCCTGGAGTGTACTGCTCACAGATACGCAGTATTTT.

This chain joins TRBV6-5 and TRBJ2-1, with TRBD2 matching 10 bases. CDR1 is MNHEY, CDR2 SVGAGI, per germline. The CDR3 runs 16 residues. V lost 2 bases, J lost 10 bases, and 11 bases stayed unmatched. The CDR3 spells CASSYGGTSASQEQFF. The DNA of the CDR3 is TGTGCCAGCAGTTACGGCGGGACTAGCGCTTCCCAGGAGCAGTTCTTC.